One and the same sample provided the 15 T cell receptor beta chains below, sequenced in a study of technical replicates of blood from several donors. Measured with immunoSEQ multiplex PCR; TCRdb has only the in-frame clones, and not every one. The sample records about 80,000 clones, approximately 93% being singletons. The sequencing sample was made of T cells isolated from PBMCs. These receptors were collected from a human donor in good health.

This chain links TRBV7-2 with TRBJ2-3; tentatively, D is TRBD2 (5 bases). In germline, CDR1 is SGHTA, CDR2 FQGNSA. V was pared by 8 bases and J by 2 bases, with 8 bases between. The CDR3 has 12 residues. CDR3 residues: CASSDFTDTQYF. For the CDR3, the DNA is TGTGCCAGCTCGGACTTCACAGATACGCAGTATTTT.

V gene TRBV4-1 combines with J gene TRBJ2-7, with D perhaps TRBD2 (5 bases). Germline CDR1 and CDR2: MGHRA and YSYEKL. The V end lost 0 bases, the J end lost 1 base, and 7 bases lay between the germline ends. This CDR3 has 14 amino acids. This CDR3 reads CASSQDRGSYEQYF. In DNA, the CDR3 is TGCGCCAGCAGCCAAGATAGAGGGTCCTACGAGCAGTACTTC.

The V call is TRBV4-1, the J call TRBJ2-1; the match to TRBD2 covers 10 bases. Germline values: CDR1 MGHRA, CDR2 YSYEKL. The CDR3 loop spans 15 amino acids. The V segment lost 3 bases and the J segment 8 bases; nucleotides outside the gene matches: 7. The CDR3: CASSHRLAGVHEQFF. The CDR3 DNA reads TGCGCCAGCAGCCACCGGCTAGCGGGAGTCCATGAGCAGTTCTTC.

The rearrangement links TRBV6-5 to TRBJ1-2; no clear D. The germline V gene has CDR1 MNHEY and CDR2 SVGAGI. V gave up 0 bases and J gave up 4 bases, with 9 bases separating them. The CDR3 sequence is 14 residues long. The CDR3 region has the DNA TGTGCCAGCAGTTACTCCGAGACTCCCTATGGCTACACCTTC. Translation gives CASSYSETPYGYTF.

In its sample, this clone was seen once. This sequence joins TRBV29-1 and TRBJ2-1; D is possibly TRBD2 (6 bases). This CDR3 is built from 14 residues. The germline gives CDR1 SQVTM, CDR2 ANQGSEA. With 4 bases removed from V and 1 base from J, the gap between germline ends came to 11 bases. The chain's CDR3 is CSVVGGTSYNEQFF. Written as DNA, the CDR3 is TGCAGCGTTGTCGGGGGTACTTCCTACAATGAGCAGTTCTTC.

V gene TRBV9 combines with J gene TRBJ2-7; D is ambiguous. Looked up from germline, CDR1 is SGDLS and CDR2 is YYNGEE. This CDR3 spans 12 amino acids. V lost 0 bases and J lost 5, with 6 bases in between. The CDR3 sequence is CASSVGTDEQYF. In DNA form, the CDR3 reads TGTGCCAGCAGCGTAGGAACGGACGAGCAGTACTTC.

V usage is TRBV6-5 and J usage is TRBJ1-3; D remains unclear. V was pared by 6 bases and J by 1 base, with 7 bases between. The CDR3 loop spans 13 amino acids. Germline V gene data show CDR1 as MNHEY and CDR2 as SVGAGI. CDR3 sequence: CASSRDSGNTIYF. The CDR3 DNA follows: TGTGCCAGCAGCCGCGATTCTGGAAACACCATATATTTT.

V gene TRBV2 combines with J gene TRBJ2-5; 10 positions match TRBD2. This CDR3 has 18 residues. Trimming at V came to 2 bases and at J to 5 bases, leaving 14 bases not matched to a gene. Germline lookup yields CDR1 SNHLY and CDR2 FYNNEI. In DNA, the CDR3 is TGTGCCAGCAGTGAACCAAGAGATCTAGCGGGAGAAGGGGAGACCCAGTACTTC. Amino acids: CASSEPRDLAGEGETQYF.

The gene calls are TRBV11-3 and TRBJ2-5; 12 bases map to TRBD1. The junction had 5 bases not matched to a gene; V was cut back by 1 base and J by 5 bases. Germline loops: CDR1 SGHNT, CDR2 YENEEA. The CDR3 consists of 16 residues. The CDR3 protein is CASSLGDRGRGETQYF. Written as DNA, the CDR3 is TGTGCCAGCAGCTTAGGGGACAGGGGGCGAGGGGAGACCCAGTACTTC.

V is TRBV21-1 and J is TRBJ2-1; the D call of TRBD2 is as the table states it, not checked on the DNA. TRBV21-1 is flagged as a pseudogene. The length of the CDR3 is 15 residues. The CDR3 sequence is CASSKLRGSYNEQFF. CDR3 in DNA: TGTGCCAGCAGCAAATTACGGGGGAGCTACAATGAGCAGTTCTTC.

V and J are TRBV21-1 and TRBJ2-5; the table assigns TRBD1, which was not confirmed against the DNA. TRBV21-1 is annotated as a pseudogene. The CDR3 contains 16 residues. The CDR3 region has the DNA TGTGCCAGCAGCTGGCGGTTCAGGGCAAGCGAGGAGACCCAGTACTTC. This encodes CASSWRFRASEETQYF.

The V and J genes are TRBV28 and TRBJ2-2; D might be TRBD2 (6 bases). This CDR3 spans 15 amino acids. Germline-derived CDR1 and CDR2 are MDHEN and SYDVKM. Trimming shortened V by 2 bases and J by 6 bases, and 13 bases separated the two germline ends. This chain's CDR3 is CASSLGDRGAGELFF. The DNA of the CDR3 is TGTGCCAGCAGTTTAGGGGACCGCGGGGCCGGGGAGCTGTTTTTT.

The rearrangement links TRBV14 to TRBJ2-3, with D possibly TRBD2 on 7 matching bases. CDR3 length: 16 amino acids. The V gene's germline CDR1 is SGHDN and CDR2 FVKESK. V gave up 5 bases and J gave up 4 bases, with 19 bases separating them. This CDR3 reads CASSYRARERSDTQYF. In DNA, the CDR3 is TGTGCCAGCAGCTACAGGGCGCGGGAGAGGTCAGATACGCAGTATTTT.

CDR3 in DNA: TGTGCCAGCAGCGAGGACAGAAACTATGGCTACACCTTC. It yields the protein CASSEDRNYGYTF. This chain joins TRBV28 and TRBJ1-2; tentative D call: TRBD1 (6 bases). Deletions cut 6 bases from V and 2 bases from J, with 10 bases between. Germline CDR1 and CDR2: MDHEN and SYDVKM. CDR3 length: 13 residues.

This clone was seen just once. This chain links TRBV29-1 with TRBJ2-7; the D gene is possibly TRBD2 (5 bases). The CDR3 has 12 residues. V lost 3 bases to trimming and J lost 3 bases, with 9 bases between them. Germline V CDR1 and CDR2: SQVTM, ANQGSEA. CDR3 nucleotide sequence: TGCAGCGTTGACAGCGGCGACTACGAGCAGTACTTC. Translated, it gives CSVDSGDYEQYF.